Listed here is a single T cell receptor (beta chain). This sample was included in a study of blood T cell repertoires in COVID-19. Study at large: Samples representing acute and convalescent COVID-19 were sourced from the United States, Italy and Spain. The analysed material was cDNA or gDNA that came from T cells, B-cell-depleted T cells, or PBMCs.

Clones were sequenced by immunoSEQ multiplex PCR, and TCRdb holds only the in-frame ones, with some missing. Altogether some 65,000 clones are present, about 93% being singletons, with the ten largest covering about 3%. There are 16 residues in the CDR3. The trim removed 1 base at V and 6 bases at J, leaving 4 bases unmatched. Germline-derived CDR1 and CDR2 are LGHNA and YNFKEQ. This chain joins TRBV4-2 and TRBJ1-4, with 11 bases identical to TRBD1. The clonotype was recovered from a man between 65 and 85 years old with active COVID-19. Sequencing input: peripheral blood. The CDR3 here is CASSQGQGQGDEKLFF. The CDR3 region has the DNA TGTGCCAGCAGCCAAGGGCAGGGACAGGGGGATGAAAAACTGTTTTTT.